This record looks at one T cell receptor (beta chain) sequence and its context. The record originates from a study of blood T cells in healthy people across ages. Sample-barcoded 5' priming and a J-beta primer mix drove a second PCR of 7 to 11 cycles. Each CDR3 protein is one row after TCRdb ran MiXCR on the 5' RACE reads. The table includes 600,000 or so distinct CDR3 sequences, around 48% detected once. V lost 6 bases and J lost 8, with 16 bases in between. Germline CDR1 reads DFQATT; CDR2 reads SNEGSKA (reference sequence). The length of the CDR3 is 12 residues. The sequencing input was blood. This clonotype originated in a man older than 75 in good health. J is TRBJ1-1 and V is TRBV20-1; D is perhaps TRBD1 (5 bases). The DNA for the CDR3 is TGCAGTGCAGGGGTTGGGGTGAGGGAAGCTTTCTTT. This translates into CSAGVGVREAFF.